This T cell receptor beta chain was sequenced during a study of blood T cell repertoires in COVID-19. Across the whole study: Italy, Spain and the United States were the sources of the convalescent and acute COVID-19 samples. In each case, the material was cDNA or gDNA derived from T cells, B-cell-depleted T cells, or PBMCs.

This clone was observed a handful of times. Germline V gene lookup returns CDR1 ENHRY and CDR2 SYGVKD. CDR3 length equals 15 residues. With V trimmed by 4 bases and J by 3 bases, 5 bases remained unmatched. Original methodology: Reference gene primers were amplified, and this amplification served to estimate nucleated cell counts. Here immunoSEQ multiplex PCR was the method, and the copy in TCRdb shows in-frame clones only, minus some. The D gene and trimming were derived from the DNA, and the V and J assignments and clone size from that table. The profile shows 110,000 or so clones, 70% to 85% of them singletons.

The chain has TRBV10-3 and TRBJ1-1; TRBD1 matches at 10 bases. The sample comprised peripheral blood. This clonotype was obtained from a man in his forties or fifties with acute or convalescent COVID-19. CDR3 bases: TGTGCCATCAGTGGAAAAGGACAGGGGGACACTGAAGCTTTCTTT. The encoded protein is CAISGKGQGDTEAFF.